This is a list of T cell receptor beta chains from one sample in a study of PD-1 blockade in classical Hodgkin lymphoma. The method was immunoSEQ multiplex PCR; TCRdb's version includes in-frame clones alone and lacks a portion of them. Of around 60,000 clones in the sample, about 90% were seen once. The source was peripheral blood mononuclear cells (PBMCs), collected before the fourth cycle of nivolumab. These receptors all come from a human donor with classical Hodgkin lymphoma. CDR3s include the opening cysteine and the closing phenylalanine or tryptophan. A D gene is named only where the DNA matches it firmly. Rows give clone size only sometimes, using once, few, many, or a class for an expanded clone.

v_call	clone_size	d_call	j_call	cdr3_nt	cdr3_aa
TRBV7-6	NA	NA	TRBJ1-1	TGTGCCAGCAGCTTAGGTGGGGGGAAAATGAACACTGAAGCTTTCTTT	CASSLGGGKMNTEAFF
TRBV7-2	NA	TRBD2	TRBJ2-5	TGTGCCAGCAGCTTATGGCCCAGCGGGGCCTTTGAGACCCAGTACTTC	CASSLWPSGAFETQYF
TRBV12-5	NA	NA	TRBJ1-1	TGTGCTAGTGGTTTGGTCCGCGACGGTCGGATGAACACTGAAGCTTTCTTT	CASGLVRDGRMNTEAFF
TRBV19	NA	NA	TRBJ1-1	TGTGCCAGTAGCCCCTCTAACGGGAGGGCTGAAGCTTTCTTT	CASSPSNGRAEAFF
TRBV21-1	NA	NA	TRBJ2-5	TGTGCCAGCCTTTCGGGACGCCTTGAAGAGACCCAGTACTTC	CASLSGRLEETQYF
TRBV14	NA	TRBD1	TRBJ2-7	TGTGCCAGCAGCCAAGTATGGGACAGGTCCTACGAGCAGTACTTC	CASSQVWDRSYEQYF
TRBV10-3	NA	NA	TRBJ1-1	TGTGCCATCAGTCATACAGGGCTTCGACTGAACACTGAAGCTTTCTTT	CAISHTGLRLNTEAFF
TRBV9	NA	TRBD1	TRBJ2-2	TGTGCCAGCAGAACAGGGGTGGCCGGGGAGCTGTTTTTT	CASRTGVAGELFF
TRBV19	NA	NA	TRBJ2-3	TGTGCCAGTAGTGGCTACCAGGGTGCCACAGATACGCAGTATTTT	CASSGYQGATDTQYF
TRBV27	NA	NA	TRBJ2-7	TGTGCCAGCAGTTTTTCTGTGGGGCCCTACGAGCAGTACTTC	CASSFSVGPYEQYF
TRBV7-9	NA	TRBD1	TRBJ1-2	TGTGCCAGCAGCTTAGATGACAGGGCGAGGTCCTATGGCTACACCTTC	CASSLDDRARSYGYTF
TRBV30	once	NA	TRBJ2-7	TGTGCCTTGGAAGGAGGGATCGGCGAGCAGTACTTC	CALEGGIGEQYF
TRBV5-4	NA	TRBD2	TRBJ2-1	TGTGCCAGCATGGAAGGGGGCGGGGGGGCCCACAATGAGCAGTTCTTC	CASMEGGGGAHNEQFF
TRBV29-1	NA	NA	TRBJ1-1	TGCAGCGCTTCCTACCGCTTCGGCACTGAAGCTTTCTTT	CSASYRFGTEAFF
TRBV27	NA	NA	TRBJ2-2	TGTGCCAGCAGTTTAGGGGCTTGGGGCACCGGGGAGCTGTTTTTT	CASSLGAWGTGELFF
TRBV7-6	NA	NA	TRBJ2-7	TGTGCCAGCACCCCCTCCGGGTTCTCATCCTACGAGCAGTACTTC	CASTPSGFSSYEQYF
TRBV2	NA	NA	TRBJ1-1	TGTGCCAGCAGAGAGAGCACTGAAGCTTTCTTC	CASRESTEAFF
TRBV27	NA	NA	TRBJ2-1	TGTGCCAGCAGTTTAGCCTCCTACAATGAGCAGTTCTTC	CASSLASYNEQFF
TRBV6-5	NA	NA	TRBJ1-1	TGTGCCAGCAGTTCCGAAGCTTTGGCTGTGGACACTGAAGCTTTCTTT	CASSSEALAVDTEAFF
TRBV19	NA	NA	TRBJ1-3	TGTGCCAGTAGTATGACGAGCTCTGGAAACACCATATATTTT	CASSMTSSGNTIYF
TRBV29-1	medium-sized	NA	TRBJ2-1	TGCAGCGTTGAAGATCTGGAGCGACGCCTAAATGAGCAGTTCTTC	CSVEDLERRLNEQFF
TRBV7-6	NA	TRBD2	TRBJ2-1	TGTGCCAGCAGCTTCGGGATAGCGGGGGGGTTTGAGCAGTTCTTC	CASSFGIAGGFEQFF
TRBV19	NA	NA	TRBJ1-6	TGTGCCAGTAGTATAGGGGTGTATAATTCACCCCTCCACTTT	CASSIGVYNSPLHF
TRBV6-5	NA	NA	TRBJ2-7	TGTGCCAGCAGAACCGCGACAGCTACGGATTCCGAGCAGTACTTC	CASRTATATDSEQYF
TRBV4-1	NA	NA	TRBJ1-3	TGCGCCAGCAGCCAACCGGGGGAAAGAAACACCATATATTTT	CASSQPGERNTIYF
TRBV5-6	NA	NA	TRBJ1-1	TGTGCCAGCAGCTTTAACACTGAAGCTTTCTTT	CASSFNTEAFF
TRBV5-1	NA	NA	TRBJ2-2	TGCGCCAGCAGCTTGGGCTTGTTACAGGCGAACACCGGGGAGCTGTTTTTT	CASSLGLLQANTGELFF
TRBV6-6	NA	NA	TRBJ2-5	TGTGCCAGCAGGTATTCTCACCTACAGGGAATGGAGACCCAGTACTTC	CASRYSHLQGMETQYF
TRBV7-9	NA	NA	TRBJ2-2	TGTGCCAGCAGAGACTTCTCCTCCCGGGAGCTGTTTTTT	CASRDFSSRELFF
TRBV10-2	NA	NA	TRBJ2-7	TGCGCCAGCAGTGATCTCCTCCCCAACTCCTACGAGCAGTACTTC	CASSDLLPNSYEQYF
TRBV5-1	NA	NA	TRBJ1-1	TGCGCCAGCAGCAGATTGATCCGCGACGGACAGCTGAACACTGAAGCTTTCTTT	CASSRLIRDGQLNTEAFF
TRBV9	NA	NA	TRBJ1-4	TGTGCCAGCAGCGTAGATACAGGGAAAGAAAAACTGTTTTTT	CASSVDTGKEKLFF
TRBV27	once	NA	TRBJ2-2	TGTGCCAGCAGTTTTGAAAGGTTCGACACCGGGGAGCTGTTTTTT	CASSFERFDTGELFF
TRBV5-1	NA	NA	TRBJ2-2	TGCGCCGCCCGAGGAGGGGGCGACACCGGGGAGCTGTTTTTT	CAARGGGDTGELFF
TRBV7-8	NA	NA	TRBJ1-5	TGTGCCAGCAGCTTGCTTGAGCCCGATCAGCCCCAGCATTTT	CASSLLEPDQPQHF